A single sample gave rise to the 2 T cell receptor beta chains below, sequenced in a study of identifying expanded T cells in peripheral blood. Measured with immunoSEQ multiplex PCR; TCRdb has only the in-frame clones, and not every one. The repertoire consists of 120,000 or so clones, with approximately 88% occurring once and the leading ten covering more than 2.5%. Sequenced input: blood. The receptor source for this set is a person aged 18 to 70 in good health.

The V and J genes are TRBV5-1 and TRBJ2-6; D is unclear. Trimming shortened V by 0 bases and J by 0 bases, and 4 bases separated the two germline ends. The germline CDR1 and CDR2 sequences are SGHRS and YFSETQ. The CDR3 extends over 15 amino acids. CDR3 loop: CASSLVSSGANVLTF. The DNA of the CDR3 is TGCGCCAGCAGCTTGGTGAGCTCTGGGGCCAACGTCCTGACTTTC. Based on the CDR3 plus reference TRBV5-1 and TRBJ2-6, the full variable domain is KAGVTQTPRYLIKTRGQQVTLSCSPISGHRSVSWYQQTPGQGLQFLFEYFSETQRNKGNFPGRFSGRQFSNSRSEMNVSTLELGDSALYLCASSLVSSGANVLTFGAGSRLTVL.

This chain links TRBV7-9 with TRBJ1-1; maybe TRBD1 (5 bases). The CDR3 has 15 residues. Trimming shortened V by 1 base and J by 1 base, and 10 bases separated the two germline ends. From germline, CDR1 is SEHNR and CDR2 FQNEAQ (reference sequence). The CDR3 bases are TGTGCCAGCAGCTTAGGATCAGGGCGGAACACTGAAGCTTTCTTT. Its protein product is CASSLGSGRNTEAFF.